Following are 17 T cell receptor beta chains from one sample sequenced in a study of OX40 agonist ivuxolimab in advanced cancers. Clones were sequenced by immunoSEQ multiplex PCR, and TCRdb holds only the in-frame ones, with some missing. The table records about 100,000 clones, 85% to 95% of them present only once. The material was CD4+ or CD8+ T cells sorted from blood, obtained in a trial of the OX40 agonist ivuxolimab. The origin of the receptors is an adult with an advanced solid tumor such as melanoma, head and neck, liver or kidney cancer.

The chain links TRBV2 to TRBJ1-4; 7 bases fit TRBD1. Germline V gives CDR1 SNHLY, CDR2 FYNNEI. The V and J ends lost 5 bases and 8 bases, in that order; junction bases with no gene match: 8. The CDR3 is made up of 14 amino acids. The CDR3 is CASSKNRGGEKLFF. CDR3 nucleotides: TGTGCCAGCAGTAAGAACAGGGGAGGAGAAAAACTGTTTTTT.

This rearrangement joins TRBV28 to TRBJ2-6; D is uncertain. The V end lost 2 bases, the J end lost 4 bases, and 9 bases lay between the germline ends. The length of the CDR3 is 15 residues. The germline CDR1 and CDR2 sequences are MDHEN and SYDVKM. This CDR3 is CASSLNPPGANVLTF. DNA of the CDR3: TGTGCCAGCAGTTTAAATCCACCCGGGGCCAACGTCCTGACTTTC.

The chain uses TRBV2 and TRBJ2-1; D perhaps matches TRBD1 (6 bases). V was pared by 4 bases and J by 3 bases, with 10 bases between. Germline V lookup: CDR1 SNHLY, CDR2 FYNNEI. The CDR3 length is 14 residues. The CDR3 DNA reads as TGTGCCAGCAGTGGACAGGCTATCTACAATGAGCAGTTCTTC. This gives the protein CASSGQAIYNEQFF.

This clone was observed once. The chain combines TRBV11-2 with TRBJ1-4, with TRBD1 identical over 9 bases. There are 16 residues in the CDR3. Germline CDR1 SGHAT, CDR2 FQNNGV. J lost 0 bases, V lost 1 base, and 0 bases had no gene match. The CDR3 region is CASSLGQGATNEKLFF. The CDR3 nucleotides are TGTGCCAGCAGCTTAGGACAGGGGGCAACTAATGAAAAACTGTTTTTT.

The J gene is TRBJ2-7, the V gene TRBV6-5; 8 bases agree with TRBD1. From germline, CDR1 is MNHEY and CDR2 SVGAGI. CDR3 length: 16 amino acids. Trimming cost V 0 bases and J 0 bases; bases outside gene matches: 4. The CDR3 DNA reads as TGTGCCAGCAGTTACTCGGGACAGGTCAGCTCCTACGAGCAGTACTTC. Amino acid sequence: CASSYSGQVSSYEQYF.

The rearrangement joins TRBV7-9 to TRBJ2-1; D gene uncertain. CDR1 and CDR2 from the germline V gene are SEHNR and FQNEAQ (reference sequence). With 3 bases removed from V and 5 bases from J, the gap between germline ends came to 17 bases. The CDR3 totals 16 residues. The CDR3 DNA reads as TGTGCCAGCAGCTTGCGGCCGGACCCTCCGAACAATGAGCAGTTCTTC. This encodes CASSLRPDPPNNEQFF.

The V call is TRBV5-1, the J call TRBJ2-5, with 9 bases identical to TRBD1. After removal of 0 bases from V and 4 bases from J, the junction contained 1 base not matched to a gene. This CDR3 has 14 residues. From germline, CDR1 is SGHRS and CDR2 YFSETQ. CDR3 sequence reads: CASSLGQGGETQYF. CDR3 nucleotide sequence: TGCGCCAGCAGCTTGGGACAGGGGGGAGAGACCCAGTACTTC.

The rearrangement uses TRBV5-6 and TRBJ2-7; 8 bases align to TRBD2. The CDR3 covers 13 residues. Germline V gene sequence: CDR1 SGHDT, CDR2 YYEEEE. The V and J ends lost 4 bases and 4 bases, in that order; junction bases with no gene match: 4. CDR3 bases: TGTGCCAGCAGCCGGGAGGGAATGTACGAGCAGTACTTC. Its translation is CASSREGMYEQYF.

The chain uses TRBV5-4 and TRBJ2-1, with 13 bases that match TRBD2. V trimming: 0 bases; J trimming: 8 bases; junction bases outside the gene matches: 8. This CDR3 is 17 amino acids long. Germline V gene lookup returns CDR1 SGHNT and CDR2 YYREEE (reference sequence). The CDR3 here is CASSLGGRLAGGHEQFF. The CDR3, as DNA: TGTGCCAGCAGCTTGGGGGGCCGACTAGCGGGAGGACATGAGCAGTTCTTC.

V gene TRBV7-2 combines with J gene TRBJ2-3; TRBD1 matches at 7 bases. Unmatched junction bases numbered 7, after V lost 0 bases and J lost 1 base. CDR3 length: 17 residues. Germline CDR1 is SGHTA and CDR2 is FQGNSA. The CDR3 DNA reads as TGTGCCAGCAGCTTAGCGGCCGGGACAGTGGGCACAGATACGCAGTATTTT. Protein product: CASSLAAGTVGTDTQYF.

J is TRBJ1-2 and V is TRBV5-6; no definite D call. This CDR3 contains 16 residues. Trimming left V 0 bases short and J 0 bases short, with 12 bases between. The germline V gene encodes CDR1 SGHDT and CDR2 YYEEEE. The CDR3 DNA sequence: TGTGCCAGCAGCTTGGTCTGGACGGTTGCTAACTATGGCTACACCTTC. The encoded protein is CASSLVWTVANYGYTF. Full variable domain (outside the CDR3, taken from reference TRBV5-6 and TRBJ1-2): DAGVTQSPTHLIKTRGQQVTLRCSPKSGHDTVSWYQQALGQGPQFIFQYYEEEERQRGNFPDRFSGHQFPNYSSELNVNALLLGDSALYLCASSLVWTVANYGYTFGSGTRLTVV.

The chain uses TRBV6-5 and TRBJ1-2, with 10 bases lining up with TRBD1. V was pared by 4 bases and J by 5 bases, with 7 bases of the junction left unmatched. Germline V CDR1 and CDR2: MNHEY, SVGAGI. The CDR3 sequence is 15 residues long. CDR3 nucleotide sequence: TGTGCCAGCAGTTCTCCGGGACAGGGGATATATGGCTACACCTTC. It specifies CASSSPGQGIYGYTF.

The chain combines TRBV7-6 with TRBJ2-1; D is unclear. The CDR3 consists of 15 residues. V lost 5 bases and J lost 10, with 21 bases in between. Germline CDR1 reads SGHVS; CDR2 reads FNYEAQ. In DNA form, the CDR3 reads TGTGCCAGCAGCCCCGAAACGGGCTCCAGGTGGGAGCAGTTCTTC. Its translation is CASSPETGSRWEQFF.

This chain uses TRBV9 with TRBJ2-7; the match to TRBD1 covers 10 bases. Unmatched junction bases numbered 5, after V lost 2 bases and J lost 3 bases. CDR1 is SGDLS and CDR2 is YYNGEE in the germline V gene. The CDR3 spans 15 residues. CDR3 sequence reads: CASSVGTGALYEQYF. For the CDR3, the DNA is TGTGCCAGCAGCGTTGGGACAGGGGCTCTCTACGAGCAGTACTTC.

V usage is TRBV19 and J usage is TRBJ1-1; 7 nucleotides line up with TRBD1. The germline V gene has CDR1 LNHDA and CDR2 SQIVND (reference sequence). Losses at the gene ends were 9 bases for V and 1 base for J; bases not matched to a gene: 8. The length of the CDR3 is 14 residues. The CDR3 bases are TGTGCCAGCTCGCCGCAGGGGGGGAACACTGAAGCTTTCTTT. Protein product: CASSPQGGNTEAFF.

This clone appeared once. The V gene is TRBV6-5, the J gene TRBJ1-2; 7 bases agree with TRBD1. Germline V CDR1 and CDR2: MNHEY, SVGAGI. V shed 4 bases and J 2 bases; nucleotides not matched to a gene: 1. This CDR3 spans 13 amino acids. CDR3 region: CASSSTGNYGYTF. The DNA of the CDR3 is TGTGCCAGCAGTTCGACAGGGAACTATGGCTACACCTTC.

This rearrangement joins TRBV14 to TRBJ2-5; 7 bases line up with TRBD1. CDR3 size: 16 residues. J lost 5 bases, V lost 2 bases, and 11 bases had no gene match. Germline loops: CDR1 SGHDN, CDR2 FVKESK. CDR3 sequence: CASSQWGRGMSETQYF. Here the CDR3 DNA reads TGTGCCAGCAGCCAATGGGGCAGGGGGATGTCGGAGACCCAGTACTTC.